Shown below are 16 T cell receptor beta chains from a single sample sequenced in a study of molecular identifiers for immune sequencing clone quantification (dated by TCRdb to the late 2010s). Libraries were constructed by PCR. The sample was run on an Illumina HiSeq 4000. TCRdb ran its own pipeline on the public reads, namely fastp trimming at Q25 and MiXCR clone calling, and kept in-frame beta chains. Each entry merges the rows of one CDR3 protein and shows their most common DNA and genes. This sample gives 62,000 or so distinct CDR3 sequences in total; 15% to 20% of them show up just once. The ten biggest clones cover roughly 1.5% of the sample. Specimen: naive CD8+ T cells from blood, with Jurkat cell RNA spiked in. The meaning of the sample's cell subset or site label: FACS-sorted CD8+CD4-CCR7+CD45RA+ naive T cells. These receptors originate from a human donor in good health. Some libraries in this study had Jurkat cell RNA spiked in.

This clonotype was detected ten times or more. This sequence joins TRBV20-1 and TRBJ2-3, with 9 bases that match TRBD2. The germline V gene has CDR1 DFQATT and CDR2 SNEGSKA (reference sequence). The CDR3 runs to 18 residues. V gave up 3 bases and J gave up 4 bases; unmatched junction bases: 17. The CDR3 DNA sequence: TGCAGTGCTAGCCTTGTTTCTGGCGGGAGGGATCCGTCAGATACGCAGTATTTT. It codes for CSASLVSGGRDPSDTQYF.

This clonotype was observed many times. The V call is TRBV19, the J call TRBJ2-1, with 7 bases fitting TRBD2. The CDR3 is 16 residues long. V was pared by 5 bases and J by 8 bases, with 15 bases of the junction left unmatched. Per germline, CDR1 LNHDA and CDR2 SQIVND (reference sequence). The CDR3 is CASSWAGEVVAHEQFF. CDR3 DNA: TGTGCCAGTAGTTGGGCGGGAGAGGTCGTAGCTCATGAGCAGTTCTTC.

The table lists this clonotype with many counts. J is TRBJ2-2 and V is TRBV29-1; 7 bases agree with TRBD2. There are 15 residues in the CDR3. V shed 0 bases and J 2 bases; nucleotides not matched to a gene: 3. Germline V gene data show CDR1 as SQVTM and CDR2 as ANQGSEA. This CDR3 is CSVEDREDNTGELFF. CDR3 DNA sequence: TGCAGCGTTGAAGATCGGGAGGACAACACCGGGGAGCTGTTTTTT.

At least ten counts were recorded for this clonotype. CDR3 residues: CASSYSLYTSAHTQYF. The CDR3 DNA reads TGTGCCAGCAGTTACTCACTCTACACTAGCGCTCATACGCAGTATTTT. This rearrangement joins TRBV6-5 to TRBJ2-3; 7 nucleotides line up with TRBD2. CDR1 is MNHEY and CDR2 is SVGAGI in the germline V gene. The ends lost 0 bases at V and 7 bases at J; junction bases unmatched: 10. This CDR3 is built from 16 residues.

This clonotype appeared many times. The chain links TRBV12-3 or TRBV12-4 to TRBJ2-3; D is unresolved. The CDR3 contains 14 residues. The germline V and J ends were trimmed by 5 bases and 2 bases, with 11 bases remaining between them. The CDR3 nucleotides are TGTGCCAGCAGTCCTATCGGACCCACAGATACGCAGTATTTT. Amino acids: CASSPIGPTDTQYF.

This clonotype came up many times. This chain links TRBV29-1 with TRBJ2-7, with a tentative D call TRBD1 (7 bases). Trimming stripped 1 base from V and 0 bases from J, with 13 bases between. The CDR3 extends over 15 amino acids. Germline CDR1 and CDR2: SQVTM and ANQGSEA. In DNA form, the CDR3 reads TGCAGCGTTGAAGGCGGGGACAGAAGCTCCTACGAGCAGTACTTC. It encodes CSVEGGDRSSYEQYF.

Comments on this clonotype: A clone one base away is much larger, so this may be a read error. CDR3 nucleotide sequence: TGTGCCAGCCTATTGGGAGGGCTCAAAGGAAACATGCAGTACTTC. It yields the protein CASLLGGLKGNMQYF. The chain has TRBV11-2 and TRBJ2-4, with 7 bases matching TRBD2. The CDR3 sequence is 15 residues long. Germline V CDR1 and CDR2: SGHAT, FQNNGV.

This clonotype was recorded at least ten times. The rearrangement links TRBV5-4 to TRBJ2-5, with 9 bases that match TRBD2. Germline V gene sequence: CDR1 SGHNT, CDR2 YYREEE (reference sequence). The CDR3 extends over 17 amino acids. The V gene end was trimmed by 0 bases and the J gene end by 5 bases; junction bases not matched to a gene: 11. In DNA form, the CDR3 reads TGTGCCAGCAGCTTGGCCGGCGGGAGGGCCTGGTATGAGACCCAGTACTTC. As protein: CASSLAGGRAWYETQYF.

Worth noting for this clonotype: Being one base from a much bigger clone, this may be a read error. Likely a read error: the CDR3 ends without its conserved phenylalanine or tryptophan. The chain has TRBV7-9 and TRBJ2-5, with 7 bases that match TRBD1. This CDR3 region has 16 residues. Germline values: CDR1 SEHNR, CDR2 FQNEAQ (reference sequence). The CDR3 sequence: CASSLAPIQGQETQYS. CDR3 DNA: TGTGCCAGCAGTTTAGCCCCCATACAGGGGCAAGAGACCCAGTACTCC.

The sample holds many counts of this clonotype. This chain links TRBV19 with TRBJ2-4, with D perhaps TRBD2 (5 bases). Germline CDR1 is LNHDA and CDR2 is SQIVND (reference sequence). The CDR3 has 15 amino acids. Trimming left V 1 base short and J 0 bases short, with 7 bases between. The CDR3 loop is CASSIGTLAKNIQYF. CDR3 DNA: TGTGCCAGTAGTATAGGGACTCTAGCCAAAAACATTCAGTACTTC. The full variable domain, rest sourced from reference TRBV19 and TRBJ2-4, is DGGITQSPKYLFRKEGQNVTLSCEQNLNHDAMYWYRQDPGQGLRLIYYSQIVNDFQKGDIAEGYSVSREKKESFPLTVTSAQKNPTAFYLCASSIGTLAKNIQYFGAGTRLSVL.

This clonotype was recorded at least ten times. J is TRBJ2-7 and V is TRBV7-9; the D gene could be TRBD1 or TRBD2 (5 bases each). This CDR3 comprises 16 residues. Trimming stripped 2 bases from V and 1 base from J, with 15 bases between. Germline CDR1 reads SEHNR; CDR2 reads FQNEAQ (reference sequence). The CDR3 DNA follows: TGTGCCAGCAGCTTATCTGTCCCGGGACCTTCCTACGAGCAGTACTTC. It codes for CASSLSVPGPSYEQYF.

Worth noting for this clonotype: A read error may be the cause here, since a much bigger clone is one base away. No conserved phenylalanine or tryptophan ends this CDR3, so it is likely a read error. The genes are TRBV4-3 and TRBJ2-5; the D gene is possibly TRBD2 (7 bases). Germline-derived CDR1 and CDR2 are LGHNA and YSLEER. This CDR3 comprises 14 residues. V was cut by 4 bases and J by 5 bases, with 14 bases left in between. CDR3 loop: CASSRGLGGETQYS. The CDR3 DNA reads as TGCGCCAGCAGCCGTGGACTAGGGGGGGAGACCCAGTACTCC.

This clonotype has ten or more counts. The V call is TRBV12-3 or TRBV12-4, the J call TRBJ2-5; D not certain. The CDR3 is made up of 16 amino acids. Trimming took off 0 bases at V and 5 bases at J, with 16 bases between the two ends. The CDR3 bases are TGTGCCAGCAGTTTAGCGGTGATTGGGTCGCGGGAGACCCAGTACTTC. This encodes CASSLAVIGSRETQYF.

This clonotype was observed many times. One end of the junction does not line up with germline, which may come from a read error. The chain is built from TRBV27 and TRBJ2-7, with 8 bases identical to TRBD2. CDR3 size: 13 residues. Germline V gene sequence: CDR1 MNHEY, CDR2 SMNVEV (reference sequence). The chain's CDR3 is CASSLSGSYEQYF. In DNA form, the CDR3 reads TGCGCCAGCAGCCTAAGCGGGAGTTACGAGCAGTACTTC.

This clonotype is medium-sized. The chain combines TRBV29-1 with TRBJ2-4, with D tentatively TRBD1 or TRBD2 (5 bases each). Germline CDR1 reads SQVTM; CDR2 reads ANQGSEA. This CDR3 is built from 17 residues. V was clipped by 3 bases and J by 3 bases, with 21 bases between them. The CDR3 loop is CSVDSYYGGSDKNIQYF. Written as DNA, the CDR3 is TGCAGCGTTGATAGCTATTATGGGGGATCGGACAAAAACATTCAGTACTTC.

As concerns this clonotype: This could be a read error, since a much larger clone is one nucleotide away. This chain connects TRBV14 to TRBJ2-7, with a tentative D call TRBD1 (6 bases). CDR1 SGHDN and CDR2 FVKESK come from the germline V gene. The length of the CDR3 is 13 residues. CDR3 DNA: TGTGCCTGCAGCCAGGGGACGCCGCGGTTGAAATACTTC. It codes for CACSQGTPRLKYF. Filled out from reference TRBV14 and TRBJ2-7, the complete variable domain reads EAGVTQFPSHSVIEKGQTVTLRCDPISGHDNLYWYRRVMGKEIKFLLHFVKESKQDESGMPNNRFLAERTGGTYSTLKVQPAELEDSGVYFCACSQGTPRLKYFGPGTRLTVT.